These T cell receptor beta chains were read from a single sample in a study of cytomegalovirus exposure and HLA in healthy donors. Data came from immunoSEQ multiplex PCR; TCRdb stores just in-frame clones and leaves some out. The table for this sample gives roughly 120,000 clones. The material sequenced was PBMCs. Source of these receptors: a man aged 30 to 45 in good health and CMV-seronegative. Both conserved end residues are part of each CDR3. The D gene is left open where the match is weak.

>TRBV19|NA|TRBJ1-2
CASLLDDRHVLPSGYTF
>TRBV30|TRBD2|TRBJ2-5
CAWSVPGGGETQYF
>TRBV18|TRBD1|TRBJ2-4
CASSHRGLNIQYF
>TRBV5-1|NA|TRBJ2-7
CASSPGRGEERYEQYF
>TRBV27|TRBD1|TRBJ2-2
CASRGNRGSTGELFF
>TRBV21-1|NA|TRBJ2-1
CASSKERGTSDGSYNEQFF
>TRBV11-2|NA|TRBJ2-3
CASSHGGVPSTDTQYF
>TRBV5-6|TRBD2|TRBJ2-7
CASRSGGTAWSEQYF
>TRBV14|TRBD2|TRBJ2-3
CASSQDFAGGSTDTQYF
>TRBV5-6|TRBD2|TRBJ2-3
CASSFGLAGVSVDTQYF
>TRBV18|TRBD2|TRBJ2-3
CASSPPMVAGGADTQYF
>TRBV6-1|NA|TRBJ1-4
CASSPFTGEKLFF
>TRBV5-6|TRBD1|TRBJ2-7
CASSLVAGGHEQYF
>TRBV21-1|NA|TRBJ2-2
CASSTPKTGLARTGELFF
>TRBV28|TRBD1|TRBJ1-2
CASSLGGDRGPYGYTF
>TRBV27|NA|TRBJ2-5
CASSPGRGLMETQYF
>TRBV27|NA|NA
CASRPLYSYEQYF
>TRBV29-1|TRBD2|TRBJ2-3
CSASAAGGTDTQYF
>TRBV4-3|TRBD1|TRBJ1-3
CASSPDRNVGNTIYF
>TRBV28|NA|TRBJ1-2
CASSSGQPGYTF
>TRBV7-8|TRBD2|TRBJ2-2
CASSFSSGKDGELFF
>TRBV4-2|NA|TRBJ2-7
CASSQGGTAGWYEQYF
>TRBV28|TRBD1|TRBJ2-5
CASSIDRVRQETQYF
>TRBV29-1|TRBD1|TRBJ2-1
CSVVGQGALSYNEQFF